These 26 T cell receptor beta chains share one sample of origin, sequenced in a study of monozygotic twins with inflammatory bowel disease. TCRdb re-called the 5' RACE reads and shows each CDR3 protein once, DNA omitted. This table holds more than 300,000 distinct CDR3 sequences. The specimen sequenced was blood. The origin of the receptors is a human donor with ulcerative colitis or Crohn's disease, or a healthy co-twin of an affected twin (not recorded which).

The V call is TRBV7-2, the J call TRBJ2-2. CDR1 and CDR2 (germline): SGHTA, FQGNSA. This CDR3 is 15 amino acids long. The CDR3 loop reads CASSFKWGYTGELFF.

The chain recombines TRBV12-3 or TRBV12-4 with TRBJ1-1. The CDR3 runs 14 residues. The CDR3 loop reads CASSLMRGGTEAFF.

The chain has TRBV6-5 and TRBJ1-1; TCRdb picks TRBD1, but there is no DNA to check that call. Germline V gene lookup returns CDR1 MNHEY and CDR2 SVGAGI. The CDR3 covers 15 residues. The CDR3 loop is CASSYNTGGDTEAFF.

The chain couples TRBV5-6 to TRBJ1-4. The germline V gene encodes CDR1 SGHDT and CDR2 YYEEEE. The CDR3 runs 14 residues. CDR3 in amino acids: CASSLETMNEKLFF.

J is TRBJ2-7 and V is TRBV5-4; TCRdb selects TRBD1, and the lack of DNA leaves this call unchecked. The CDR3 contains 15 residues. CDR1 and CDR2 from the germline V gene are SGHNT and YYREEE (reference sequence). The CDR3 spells CASKGGTQSSYEQYF.

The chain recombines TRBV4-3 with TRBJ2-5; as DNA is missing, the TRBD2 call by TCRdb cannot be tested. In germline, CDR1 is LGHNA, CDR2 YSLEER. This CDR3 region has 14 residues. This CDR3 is CASSRTSGGETQYF.

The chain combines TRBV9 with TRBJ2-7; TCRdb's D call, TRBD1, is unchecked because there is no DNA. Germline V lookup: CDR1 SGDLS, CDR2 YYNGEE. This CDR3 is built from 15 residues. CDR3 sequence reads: CASSSQGALSNEQYF.

CDR3 sequence: CASSPTKRGRPITSSYNEQFF. The genes are TRBV6-2 or TRBV6-3 and TRBJ2-1; TCRdb returns TRBD2, unconfirmable since there is no DNA. CDR1 is MNHEY, CDR2 SVGEGT, per germline. The CDR3 is 21 residues long.

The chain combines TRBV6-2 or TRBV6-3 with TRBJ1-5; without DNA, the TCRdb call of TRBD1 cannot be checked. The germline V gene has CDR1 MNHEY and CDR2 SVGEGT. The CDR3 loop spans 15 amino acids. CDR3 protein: CASSAGTAYNQPQHF.

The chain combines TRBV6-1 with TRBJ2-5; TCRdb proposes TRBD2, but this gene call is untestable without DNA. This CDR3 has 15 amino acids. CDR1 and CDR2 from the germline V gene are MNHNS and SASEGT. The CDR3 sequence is CASRSSGGPQETQYF.

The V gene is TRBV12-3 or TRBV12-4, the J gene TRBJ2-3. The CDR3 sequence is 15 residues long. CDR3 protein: CASTSALTIADTQYF.

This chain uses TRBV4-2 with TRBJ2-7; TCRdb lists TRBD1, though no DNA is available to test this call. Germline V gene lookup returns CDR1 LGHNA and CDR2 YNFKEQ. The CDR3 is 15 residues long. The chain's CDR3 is CASSQADRDATEQYF.

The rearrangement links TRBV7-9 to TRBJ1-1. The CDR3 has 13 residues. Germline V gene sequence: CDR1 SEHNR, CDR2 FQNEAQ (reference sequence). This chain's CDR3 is CASSQAGEPEAFF.

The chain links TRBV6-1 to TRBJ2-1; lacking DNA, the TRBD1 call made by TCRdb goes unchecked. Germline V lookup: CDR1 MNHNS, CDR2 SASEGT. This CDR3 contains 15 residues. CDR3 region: CASSVAGGLYNEQFF.

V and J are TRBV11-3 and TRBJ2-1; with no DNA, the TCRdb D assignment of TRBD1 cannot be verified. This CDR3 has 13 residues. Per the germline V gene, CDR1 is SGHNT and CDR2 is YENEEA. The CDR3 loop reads CASSLQGYNEQFF. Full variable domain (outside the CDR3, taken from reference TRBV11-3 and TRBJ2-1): EAGVVQSPRYKIIEKKQPVAFWCNPISGHNTLYWYLQNLGQGPELLIRYENEEAVDDSQLPKDRFSAERLKGVDSTLKIQPAELGDSAVYLCASSLQGYNEQFFGPGTRLTVL.

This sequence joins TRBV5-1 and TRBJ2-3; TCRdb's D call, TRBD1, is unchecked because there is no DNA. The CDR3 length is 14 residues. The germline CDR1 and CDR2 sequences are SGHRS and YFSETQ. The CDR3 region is CASNRGTATDTQYF.

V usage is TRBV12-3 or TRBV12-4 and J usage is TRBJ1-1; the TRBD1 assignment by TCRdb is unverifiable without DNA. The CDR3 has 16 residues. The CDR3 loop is CASRGQGARRSTEAFF.

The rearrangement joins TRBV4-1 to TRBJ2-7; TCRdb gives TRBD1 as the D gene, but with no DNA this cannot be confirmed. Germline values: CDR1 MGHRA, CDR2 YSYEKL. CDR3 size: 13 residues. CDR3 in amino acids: CASSPRQGSEQYF.

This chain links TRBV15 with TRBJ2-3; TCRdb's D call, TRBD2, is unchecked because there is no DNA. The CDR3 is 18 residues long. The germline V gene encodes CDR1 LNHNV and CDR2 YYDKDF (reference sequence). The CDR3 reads CATSGRSGGSSSTDTQYF.

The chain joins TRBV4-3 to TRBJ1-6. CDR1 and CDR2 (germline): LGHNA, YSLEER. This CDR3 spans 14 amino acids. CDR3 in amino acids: CASSQADHNSPLHF.

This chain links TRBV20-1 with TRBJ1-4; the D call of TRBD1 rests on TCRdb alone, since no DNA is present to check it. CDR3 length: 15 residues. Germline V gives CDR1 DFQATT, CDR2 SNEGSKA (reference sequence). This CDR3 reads CSAYRSRGAGEKLFF.

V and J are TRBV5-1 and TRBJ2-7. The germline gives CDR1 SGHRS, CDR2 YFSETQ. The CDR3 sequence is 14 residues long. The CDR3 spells CASSLATDLYEQYF.

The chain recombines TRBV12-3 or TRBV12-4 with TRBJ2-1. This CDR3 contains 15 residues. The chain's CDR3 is CASSLSGPYPNEQFF.

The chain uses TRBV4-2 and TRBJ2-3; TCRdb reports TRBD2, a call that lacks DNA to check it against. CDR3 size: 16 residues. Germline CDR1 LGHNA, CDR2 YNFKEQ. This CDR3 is CASSQNPGLSTDTQYF.

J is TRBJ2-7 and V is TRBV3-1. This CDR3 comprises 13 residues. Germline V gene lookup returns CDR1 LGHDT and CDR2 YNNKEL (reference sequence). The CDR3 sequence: CASSQFVNYEQYF.

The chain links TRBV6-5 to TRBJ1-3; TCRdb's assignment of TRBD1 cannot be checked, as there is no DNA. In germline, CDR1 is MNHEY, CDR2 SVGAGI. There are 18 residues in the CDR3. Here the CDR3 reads CASSYSSPGGSSGNTIYF.